These 13 T cell receptor beta chains share one sample of origin, sequenced in a study of cytomegalovirus exposure and HLA in healthy donors. PCR involved 60 Vbeta and 13 Jbeta primers. The data were produced by immunoSEQ multiplex PCR, yet TCRdb's version contains in-frame clones alone and is incomplete. This sample has about 220,000 clones, with over 65% found just once. Specimen: PBMCs. The receptors derive from a young man in good health and CMV-seronegative.

This chain uses TRBV29-1 with TRBJ1-2, with D maybe TRBD1 (5 bases). CDR3 size: 12 residues. Germline V CDR1 and CDR2: SQVTM, ANQGSEA. The V gene lost 3 bases and the J gene lost 8 bases, with 13 bases spanning the gap. Here the CDR3 DNA reads TGCAGCGTTGATCAGGGATATGAGGGCTACACCTTC. It is translated as CSVDQGYEGYTF. Using reference TRBV29-1 and TRBJ1-2 for the parts outside the CDR3, the full variable domain is SAVISQKPSRDICQRGTSLTIQCQVDSQVTMMFWYRQQPGQSLTLIATANQGSEATYESGFVIDKFPISRPNLTFSTLTVSNMSPEDSSIYLCSVDQGYEGYTFGSGTRLTVV.

The rearrangement links TRBV5-6 to TRBJ2-2; D is undetermined. This CDR3 spans 14 amino acids. Germline CDR1 is SGHDT and CDR2 is YYEEEE. Trimming removed 2 bases from V and 6 bases from J, with 11 bases in between. The CDR3 spells CASSLYPGPGELFF. The CDR3, as DNA: TGTGCCAGCAGCTTATACCCTGGGCCCGGGGAGCTGTTTTTT.

This clone was found a few times. The CDR3 is CSVDIRVSTDTQYF. CDR3 in DNA: TGCAGCGTTGACATCAGGGTGAGCACAGATACGCAGTATTTT. The chain has TRBV29-1 and TRBJ2-3, with a tentative D call TRBD1 (5 bases). Trimming stripped 3 bases from V and 0 bases from J, with 10 bases between. CDR1 is SQVTM, CDR2 ANQGSEA, per germline. The CDR3 has 14 residues.

The chain employs TRBV10-3 and TRBJ2-1, with 11 bases lining up with TRBD2. The V gene's germline CDR1 is ENHRY and CDR2 SYGVKD. The CDR3 totals 14 residues. The V segment lost 5 bases and the J segment 7 bases; nucleotides outside the gene matches: 4. CDR3: CAISLAGGTNEQFF. CDR3 coding DNA: TGTGCCATCAGTTTAGCGGGAGGGACGAATGAGCAGTTCTTC.

The chain couples TRBV19 to TRBJ1-2; D possibly corresponds to TRBD1 (6 bases). The V gene lost 5 bases and the J gene lost 3 bases, with 28 bases spanning the gap. CDR3 length: 19 amino acids. CDR1 and CDR2 from the germline V gene are LNHDA and SQIVND (reference sequence). The CDR3 region has the DNA TGTGCCAGTAGTCCTACCCGGCGGCAGGGGTTCGTCGAGGACTATGGCTACACCTTC. Translation: CASSPTRRQGFVEDYGYTF.

The chain is built from TRBV7-9 and TRBJ2-3, with D tentatively TRBD2 (5 bases). CDR3 length equals 15 residues. The V and J ends lost 7 bases and 3 bases respectively, with 17 bases between them. CDR1 SEHNR and CDR2 FQNEAQ come from the germline V gene (reference sequence). CDR3 sequence reads: CASITLRRRTDTQYF. The CDR3 nucleotides read TGTGCCAGCATCACTTTACGGAGGCGAACAGATACGCAGTATTTT.

This sequence joins TRBV12-5 and TRBJ2-1; 14 bases are a match to TRBD2. The V segment lost 7 bases and the J segment 10 bases; nucleotides outside the gene matches: 12. Germline V lookup: CDR1 LGHNT, CDR2 FRNRAP. This CDR3 has 16 residues. The CDR3 loop reads CASAPGRLAGGGEQFF. DNA for the CDR3: TGTGCTAGTGCCCCCGGCCGACTAGCGGGAGGGGGGGAGCAGTTCTTC.

J is TRBJ2-1 and V is TRBV7-3, with a weak D call TRBD2 (6 bases). This CDR3 region has 17 residues. V lost 2 bases and J lost 0, with 14 bases in between. Germline values: CDR1 SGHTA, CDR2 FQGTGA. The CDR3 DNA reads as TGTGCCAGCAGCTTAGGGATTAGCGGCCACTCCTACAATGAGCAGTTCTTC. It is translated as CASSLGISGHSYNEQFF.

The CDR3 protein is CAWSYGPGTSTGELFF. DNA for the CDR3: TGTGCCTGGAGTTATGGGCCGGGGACTTCCACCGGGGAGCTGTTTTTT. This rearrangement joins TRBV30 to TRBJ2-2, with a possible D match to TRBD2 (6 bases). The CDR3 sequence is 16 residues long. Trimming left V 2 bases short and J 4 bases short, with 17 bases between. Germline CDR1 and CDR2: GTSNPN and SVGIG (reference sequence).

The rearrangement joins TRBV6-5 to TRBJ2-3, with 14 bases lining up with TRBD2. With 5 bases clipped from V and 5 bases from J, the junction kept 3 bases outside the gene matches. Germline CDR1 is MNHEY and CDR2 is SVGAGI. The CDR3 extends over 15 amino acids. CDR3: CASSRLAGGRDTQYF. Written as DNA, the CDR3 is TGTGCCAGCAGTCGACTAGCGGGAGGGAGAGATACGCAGTATTTT.

This clone appeared once. Other DNA sequences in the same sample also yield this CDR3. This chain connects TRBV6-5 to TRBJ2-2; 13 bases match TRBD2. CDR1 and CDR2 (germline): MNHEY, SVGAGI. The J segment lost 3 bases and the V segment lost 9 bases, leaving 4 bases of the junction unmatched. This CDR3 spans 15 amino acids. CDR3 region: CASSLAGGHTGELFF. The CDR3 nucleotides are TGTGCCAGTTCACTAGCGGGAGGGCACACCGGGGAGCTGTTTTTT.

The genes are TRBV27 and TRBJ2-1, with D possibly being TRBD1 (5 bases). V shed 8 bases and J shed 0 bases, with 14 bases lying between them. The germline V gene encodes CDR1 MNHEY and CDR2 SMNVEV (reference sequence). This CDR3 has 15 amino acids. CDR3 loop: CASSSRVSSYNEQFF. Written as DNA, the CDR3 is TGTGCCAGCTCATCCAGGGTAAGCTCCTACAATGAGCAGTTCTTC.

V usage is TRBV2 and J usage is TRBJ2-7; 13 bases map to TRBD2. The CDR3 has 16 residues. CDR1 is SNHLY and CDR2 is FYNNEI in the germline V gene. J lost 6 bases, V lost 2 bases, and 7 bases had no gene match. CDR3 nucleotide sequence: TGTGCCAGCAGTGAATATCGCCGACTAGCGGGGGGCGAGCAGTACTTC. Translating gives CASSEYRRLAGGEQYF.